These T cell receptor beta chains were read from a single sample in a study of identical twins. TCRdb re-called the 5' RACE reads with MiXCR, one entry per CDR3 protein. The sample contains approximately 490,000 distinct CDR3 sequences, under 25% of which appear only once. The data were also submitted as part of a second study, on yellow fever vaccine responses in identical twins.

Sequencing input: CD4+ T cells sorted from blood. All receptors come from a woman aged 18-29 years in good health. The CDR3 runs from the conserved cysteine through the conserved F or W. A D gene is named only where the DNA matches it firmly. The size entry is marked missing in some rows and otherwise reads once, few, many or a size class.

cdr3_aa: CASSPGGAYNQPQHF
cdr3_nt: TGTGCCAGCAGCCCCGGCGGAGCTTACAATCAGCCCCAGCATTTT
clone_size: few
j_call: TRBJ1-5
v_call: TRBV12-3/TRBV12-4
d_call: .

cdr3_aa: CASGLHLKGRRETQYF
cdr3_nt: TGTGCTAGTGGTTTGCACCTAAAAGGTCGGAGAGAGACCCAGTACTTC
clone_size: .
j_call: TRBJ2-5
v_call: TRBV12-5
d_call: .

cdr3_aa: CAIRARTESYGYTF
cdr3_nt: TGTGCCATACGAGCCCGGACAGAATCTTATGGCTACACCTTC
clone_size: few
j_call: TRBJ1-2
v_call: TRBV10-3
d_call: .

cdr3_aa: CASSARRWEANTEAFF
cdr3_nt: TGTGCCAGCAGCGCGCGAAGGTGGGAAGCGAACACTGAAGCTTTCTTT
clone_size: few
j_call: TRBJ1-1
v_call: TRBV7-8
d_call: .

cdr3_aa: CASSQDSERYTDTQYF
cdr3_nt: TGTGCCAGCAGCCAAGATAGCGAGAGATACACAGATACGCAGTATTTT
clone_size: few
j_call: TRBJ2-3
v_call: TRBV4-2
d_call: .

cdr3_aa: CASSADRVEETQYF
cdr3_nt: TGTGCCAGCAGCGCCGACAGGGTCGAAGAGACCCAGTACTTC
clone_size: .
j_call: TRBJ2-5
v_call: TRBV12-3/TRBV12-4
d_call: TRBD1

cdr3_aa: CASSLPLQGAGGYTF
cdr3_nt: TGCGCCAGCAGCTTGCCTCTACAGGGGGCAGGGGGCTACACCTTC
clone_size: few
j_call: TRBJ1-2
v_call: TRBV5-1
d_call: TRBD1

cdr3_aa: CASSPGTTNYGYTF
cdr3_nt: TGTGCCAGCAGTCCCGGGACAACTAACTATGGCTACACCTTC
clone_size: few
j_call: TRBJ1-2
v_call: TRBV12-3/TRBV12-4
d_call: .

cdr3_aa: CASSLRTAKGSPLHF
cdr3_nt: TGTGCCAGCAGCCTCCGGACAGCTAAAGGTTCACCCCTCCACTTT
clone_size: .
j_call: TRBJ1-6
v_call: TRBV3-1
d_call: .

cdr3_aa: CSGRTDGNTIYF
cdr3_nt: TGCAGTGGCCGGACAGACGGAAACACCATATATTTT
clone_size: few
j_call: TRBJ1-3
v_call: TRBV20-1
d_call: .

cdr3_aa: CASTSGPYNEQFF
cdr3_nt: TGTGCCAGCACTAGCGGTCCCTACAATGAGCAGTTCTTC
clone_size: .
j_call: TRBJ2-1
v_call: TRBV9
d_call: TRBD2

cdr3_aa: CASSLVLSGGAFF
cdr3_nt: TGTGCCAGCAGCTTAGTTTTGTCAGGGGGAGCTTTCTTT
clone_size: few
j_call: TRBJ1-1
v_call: TRBV7-8
d_call: TRBD1

cdr3_aa: CASSPFSGAYNEQFF
cdr3_nt: TGCGCCAGCAGCCCCTTTTCTGGGGCCTACAATGAGCAGTTCTTC
clone_size: few
j_call: TRBJ2-1
v_call: TRBV5-1
d_call: .

cdr3_aa: CSAKIDGSSYNEQFF
cdr3_nt: TGCAGCGCGAAAATCGACGGAAGCTCCTACAATGAGCAGTTCTTC
clone_size: many
j_call: TRBJ2-1
v_call: TRBV29-1
d_call: .

cdr3_aa: CASTAGEVVGTQYF
cdr3_nt: TGTGCCAGCACGGCGGGAGAAGTCGTGGGTACGCAGTATTTT
clone_size: .
j_call: TRBJ2-3
v_call: TRBV2
d_call: TRBD2

cdr3_aa: CASITGQGQTQYF
cdr3_nt: TGCGCCAGCATCACGGGACAGGGGCAGACCCAGTACTTC
clone_size: .
j_call: TRBJ2-5
v_call: TRBV5-1
d_call: TRBD1

cdr3_aa: CAISDFEGNTEAFF
cdr3_nt: TGTGCCATCAGTGATTTTGAGGGGAACACTGAAGCTTTCTTT
clone_size: .
j_call: TRBJ1-1
v_call: TRBV10-3
d_call: .

cdr3_aa: CAIINSGSDTGELFF
cdr3_nt: TGTGCCATCATCAATAGCGGGAGCGACACCGGGGAGCTGTTTTTT
clone_size: few
j_call: TRBJ2-2
v_call: TRBV10-3
d_call: TRBD2

cdr3_aa: CSVERSWLARGETQYF
cdr3_nt: TGCAGCGTTGAACGGTCTTGGCTAGCCAGGGGAGAGACCCAGTACTTC
clone_size: .
j_call: TRBJ2-5
v_call: TRBV29-1
d_call: .

cdr3_aa: CASSQLGLNTGELFF
cdr3_nt: TGCGCCAGCAGCCAATTGGGACTCAACACCGGGGAGCTGTTTTTT
clone_size: .
j_call: TRBJ2-2
v_call: TRBV4-1
d_call: .

cdr3_aa: CASSMGRLDRSPLHF
cdr3_nt: TGTGCCAGTAGTATGGGCAGACTAGACCGCTCACCCCTCCACTTT
clone_size: .
j_call: TRBJ1-6
v_call: TRBV19
d_call: .

cdr3_aa: CASSLSAGGLGQIRNWAKNIQYF
cdr3_nt: TGTGCCAGCAGCTTAAGCGCGGGCGGCTTGGGACAGATCCGTAATTGGGCCAAAAACATTCAGTACTTC
clone_size: .
j_call: TRBJ2-4
v_call: TRBV7-2
d_call: TRBD1

cdr3_aa: CASSPGPGANVLTF
cdr3_nt: TGCGCCAGCAGCCCAGGACCCGGGGCCAACGTCCTGACTTTC
clone_size: few
j_call: TRBJ2-6
v_call: TRBV5-1
d_call: .

cdr3_aa: CASSSTGYNSPLHF
cdr3_nt: TGTGCCAGCAGTTCGACAGGGTACAATTCACCCCTCCACTTT
clone_size: many
j_call: TRBJ1-6
v_call: TRBV27
d_call: TRBD1

cdr3_aa: CSARAGGTEAFF
cdr3_nt: TGCAGTGCTCGAGCGGGGGGCACTGAAGCTTTCTTT
clone_size: few
j_call: TRBJ1-1
v_call: TRBV20-1
d_call: .

cdr3_aa: CASSLHPGEVGYTF
cdr3_nt: TGTGCCAGCAGTTTACATCCGGGGGAGGTCGGCTACACCTTC
clone_size: few
j_call: TRBJ1-2
v_call: TRBV12-3/TRBV12-4
d_call: .

cdr3_aa: CSVEGDRPNNEQFF
cdr3_nt: TGCAGCGTTGAAGGGGACAGACCTAACAATGAGCAGTTCTTC
clone_size: few
j_call: TRBJ2-1
v_call: TRBV29-1
d_call: TRBD1

cdr3_aa: CASSDQWQQETQYF
cdr3_nt: TGCGCCAGCAGTGATCAATGGCAGCAAGAGACCCAGTACTTC
clone_size: .
j_call: TRBJ2-5
v_call: TRBV10-2
d_call: .

cdr3_aa: CATSDPMRGGRVEQFF
cdr3_nt: TGTGCCACCAGTGATCCGATGCGGGGGGGCCGGGTTGAGCAGTTCTTC
clone_size: few
j_call: TRBJ2-1
v_call: TRBV24-1
d_call: TRBD2

cdr3_aa: CASSLKAGWTDTQYF
cdr3_nt: TGTGCCAGCAGCTTAAAGGCAGGGTGGACAGATACGCAGTATTTT
clone_size: .
j_call: TRBJ2-3
v_call: TRBV13
d_call: .

cdr3_aa: CCARSPWGSPSDTQYF
cdr3_nt: TGCTGTGCTAGATCTCCCTGGGGGAGCCCGTCTGATACGCAGTATTTT
clone_size: once
j_call: TRBJ2-3
v_call: TRBV20-1
d_call: .

cdr3_aa: CASRNGGNAGELFF
cdr3_nt: TGTGCCAGCAGAAACGGGGGTAACGCCGGGGAGCTGTTTTTT
clone_size: few
j_call: TRBJ2-2
v_call: TRBV11-3
d_call: .

cdr3_aa: CSARDRGAGGEQFF
cdr3_nt: TGCAGTGCTAGAGACCGGGGGGCGGGGGGTGAGCAGTTCTTC
clone_size: few
j_call: TRBJ2-1
v_call: TRBV20-1
d_call: TRBD2

cdr3_aa: CASSAGVSGNTIYF
cdr3_nt: TGCGCCAGCAGTGCCGGAGTATCTGGAAACACCATATATTTT
clone_size: .
j_call: TRBJ1-3
v_call: TRBV10-1
d_call: .

cdr3_aa: CASSTRTGGANVLTF
cdr3_nt: TGTGCCAGCAGTACCAGGACCGGGGGCGCCAACGTCCTGACTTTC
clone_size: once
j_call: TRBJ2-6
v_call: TRBV6-2/TRBV6-3
d_call: .

cdr3_aa: CASSLSTVGTDTQYF
cdr3_nt: TGTGCCAGCAGTTTATCCACAGTGGGGACAGATACGCAGTATTTT
clone_size: .
j_call: TRBJ2-3
v_call: TRBV27
d_call: .

cdr3_aa: CSARVAALPPTNEQFF
cdr3_nt: TGCAGTGCTAGAGTAGCAGCACTACCCCCTACCAATGAGCAGTTCTTC
clone_size: few
j_call: TRBJ2-1
v_call: TRBV20-1
d_call: .

cdr3_aa: CASSPGTLSNQPQHF
cdr3_nt: TGTGCCAGCAGCCCCGGGACACTTAGCAATCAGCCCCAGCATTTT
clone_size: few
j_call: TRBJ1-5
v_call: TRBV6-1
d_call: .

cdr3_aa: CATRVVTGELFF
cdr3_nt: TGCGCCACAAGGGTTGTCACCGGGGAGCTGTTTTTT
clone_size: .
j_call: TRBJ2-2
v_call: TRBV5-1
d_call: .

cdr3_aa: CSANEQGGNYGYTF
cdr3_nt: TGCAGTGCTAATGAACAGGGGGGTAACTATGGCTACACCTTC
clone_size: .
j_call: TRBJ1-2
v_call: TRBV20-1
d_call: TRBD1

cdr3_aa: CATSDRRADTQYF
cdr3_nt: TGTGCCACCAGTGATCGGAGGGCCGATACGCAGTATTTT
clone_size: .
j_call: TRBJ2-3
v_call: TRBV24-1
d_call: .

cdr3_aa: CASRRENTEAFF
cdr3_nt: TGTGCCAGCAGAAGGGAGAACACTGAAGCTTTCTTT
clone_size: few
j_call: TRBJ1-1
v_call: TRBV12-3/TRBV12-4
d_call: .

cdr3_aa: CASSFGLAGGETQYF
cdr3_nt: TGTGCCAGCAGTTTCGGGCTAGCGGGAGGTGAGACCCAGTACTTC
clone_size: few
j_call: TRBJ2-5
v_call: TRBV12-3/TRBV12-4
d_call: TRBD2

cdr3_aa: CASSTLADSYNEQFF
cdr3_nt: TGTGCCAGCAGTACTCTAGCGGATTCCTACAATGAGCAGTTCTTC
clone_size: .
j_call: TRBJ2-1
v_call: TRBV2
d_call: TRBD2

cdr3_aa: CSAPTLELEDTDTQYF
cdr3_nt: TGCAGTGCTCCCACCCTAGAGTTGGAAGACACAGATACGCAGTATTTT
clone_size: .
j_call: TRBJ2-3
v_call: TRBV20-1
d_call: .

cdr3_aa: CASSETSGGTGELFF
cdr3_nt: TGTGCCAGCAGCGAGACTAGCGGGGGCACCGGGGAGCTGTTTTTT
clone_size: .
j_call: TRBJ2-2
v_call: TRBV3-1
d_call: TRBD2

cdr3_aa: CASSYSLAGAYEQYF
cdr3_nt: TGTGCCAGCAGTTACTCGCTAGCGGGAGCCTACGAGCAGTACTTC
clone_size: few
j_call: TRBJ2-7
v_call: TRBV6-5
d_call: TRBD2

cdr3_aa: CASSSRWGNTEAFF
cdr3_nt: TGTGCCAGCAGCTCCCGTTGGGGAAACACTGAAGCTTTCTTT
clone_size: few
j_call: TRBJ1-1
v_call: TRBV7-9
d_call: .

cdr3_aa: CASNRGVGDTQYF
cdr3_nt: TGTGCCAGCAATCGGGGGGTTGGTGATACGCAGTATTTT
clone_size: few
j_call: TRBJ2-3
v_call: TRBV7-8
d_call: TRBD2

cdr3_aa: CASSPTGITDTQYF
cdr3_nt: TGTGCCAGCAGCCCGACGGGGATCACAGATACGCAGTATTTT
clone_size: .
j_call: TRBJ2-3
v_call: TRBV6-1
d_call: .

cdr3_aa: CSAPGLADVYNEQFF
cdr3_nt: TGCAGTGCCCCGGGACTAGCGGACGTGTACAATGAGCAGTTCTTC
clone_size: .
j_call: TRBJ2-1
v_call: TRBV20-1
d_call: TRBD2

cdr3_aa: CASATSGRLGNEQFF
cdr3_nt: TGTGCCAGCGCAACTAGCGGGAGGTTGGGCAATGAGCAGTTCTTC
clone_size: .
j_call: TRBJ2-1
v_call: TRBV27
d_call: TRBD2

cdr3_aa: CASSLEGVRTGELFF
cdr3_nt: TGTGCCAGCAGTTTGGAGGGCGTTCGCACCGGGGAGCTGTTTTTT
clone_size: .
j_call: TRBJ2-2
v_call: TRBV6-4
d_call: .

cdr3_aa: CAISEIGGGGTEAFF
cdr3_nt: TGTGCCATCAGTGAGATTGGAGGAGGGGGGACTGAAGCTTTCTTT
clone_size: .
j_call: TRBJ1-1
v_call: TRBV10-3
d_call: .

cdr3_aa: CSGRTSSDIQYF
cdr3_nt: TGCAGCGGACGTACAAGTAGCGACATTCAGTACTTC
clone_size: .
j_call: TRBJ2-4
v_call: TRBV29-1
d_call: .

cdr3_aa: CASSDRSPPTDTQYF
cdr3_nt: TGCGCCAGCAGCGATAGAAGTCCTCCCACAGATACGCAGTATTTT
clone_size: many
j_call: TRBJ2-3
v_call: TRBV5-1
d_call: .

cdr3_aa: CASSYPVGGANYGYTF
cdr3_nt: TGTGCCAGCAGTTACCCCGTGGGGGGGGCAAACTATGGCTACACCTTC
clone_size: once
j_call: TRBJ1-2
v_call: TRBV6-2/TRBV6-3
d_call: .